A selection of T cell receptor beta chains follows, all from one sample in a study of blood T cell repertoires in COVID-19. Assay used: immunoSEQ multiplex PCR; TCRdb lists only in-frame clones, some missing. Of tens of thousands of clones listed, less than 90% were seen once; the top ten hold about 29%. What was sequenced was peripheral blood. The receptors stem from a human donor in a cohort sampled during active COVID-19. The CDR3 runs from the conserved cysteine through the conserved F or W. D genes are given only for firm matches. Rows give clone size only sometimes, using once, few, many, or a class for an expanded clone.

NA	TRBJ2-2	NA	TRBV5-6	CASSLGDSLGELFF	TGTGCCAGCAGCTTGGGAGACAGCCTCGGGGAGCTGTTTTTT
once	TRBJ2-5	NA	TRBV30	CAWSMPEKETQYF	TGTGCCTGGAGCATGCCCGAGAAAGAGACCCAGTACTTC
NA	TRBJ1-2	NA	TRBV28	CASSVTRGYGYTF	TGTGCCAGCAGCGTGACCAGAGGCTATGGCTACACCTTC
NA	TRBJ2-3	TRBD2	TRBV7-2	CASSSLRELGTDTQYF	TGTGCCAGCAGCTCCTTGCGGGAGTTGGGCACAGATACGCAGTATTTT
NA	TRBJ1-5	TRBD1	TRBV18	CASSSGQGAVQPQHF	TGTGCCAGCTCATCCGGACAGGGGGCCGTTCAGCCCCAGCATTTT
NA	TRBJ2-3	TRBD2	TRBV24-1	CATSPTSGGRGSSTDTQYF	TGTGCCACCAGCCCGACTAGCGGGGGGCGTGGATCAAGCACAGATACGCAGTATTTT
NA	TRBJ1-2	NA	TRBV2	CASSEASGYTF	TGTGCCAGCAGTGAGGCAAGTGGCTACACCTTC
NA	TRBJ2-5	TRBD2	TRBV7-2	CASSSNPAGGKTQYF	TGTGCCAGCAGCTCCAACCCAGCGGGAGGAAAGACCCAGTACTTC
NA	TRBJ2-1	TRBD2	TRBV29-1	CSFIAGVSYNEQFF	TGCAGCTTTATAGCGGGAGTCTCCTACAATGAGCAGTTCTTC
NA	TRBJ1-6	TRBD1	TRBV6-5	CAITDRGDSPLHF	TGTGCCATTACGGACAGGGGGGACTCACCCCTCCACTTT
NA	TRBJ2-1	TRBD2	TRBV18	CASSPQTSGGGNEQFF	TGTGCCAGCTCACCACAAACTAGCGGAGGCGGGAATGAGCAGTTCTTC
NA	TRBJ1-2	TRBD1	TRBV14	CASSLRGNYGYTF	TGTGCCAGCAGCCTCAGGGGGAACTATGGCTACACCTTC
NA	TRBJ2-2	NA	TRBV11-3	CASSIQGTSGELFF	TGTGCCAGCAGCATACAGGGTACGTCGGGGGAGCTGTTTTTT
NA	TRBJ1-2	TRBD1	TRBV15	CATSRGDRESYGYTF	TGTGCCACCAGCAGAGGGGACAGGGAAAGCTATGGCTACACCTTC
few	TRBJ1-5	TRBD1	TRBV12-3/TRBV12-4	CASSGTGFQPQHF	TGTGCCAGCAGCGGGACAGGTTTTCAGCCCCAGCATTTT
NA	TRBJ1-1	TRBD1	TRBV3-1/TRBV3-2	CASSLVRGRTNTEAFF	TGTGCCAGCAGCCTGGTGAGGGGGCGTACGAACACTGAAGCTTTCTTT
NA	TRBJ2-7	TRBD1	TRBV2	CASGKGQGAYEQYF	TGTGCCAGCGGAAAGGGACAGGGGGCCTACGAGCAGTACTTC
NA	TRBJ2-7	TRBD1	TRBV9	CASSVGVGTGGVEQYF	TGTGCCAGCAGCGTAGGAGTCGGGACAGGGGGCGTCGAGCAGTACTTC
NA	TRBJ2-1	NA	TRBV11-3	CASSLVAGSYNEQFF	TGTGCCAGCAGCTTAGTCGCGGGATCGTACAATGAGCAGTTCTTC
NA	TRBJ1-5	TRBD1	TRBV10-3	CAISDPQGEGEQPQHF	TGTGCCATCAGTGACCCACAGGGGGAAGGAGAACAGCCCCAGCATTTT
NA	TRBJ2-5	NA	TRBV6-4	CASSDSRLARETQYF	TGTGCCAGCAGTGACAGCAGGCTAGCTAGGGAGACCCAGTACTTC
NA	TRBJ2-3	TRBD2	TRBV5-4	CASSPKAGPSTDTQYF	TGTGCCAGCAGCCCTAAAGCGGGACCAAGCACAGATACGCAGTATTTT
NA	TRBJ2-1	NA	TRBV27	CASSLEAGRSPRNEQFF	TGTGCCAGCAGTTTAGAGGCGGGGAGAAGCCCCCGGAATGAGCAGTTCTTC
NA	TRBJ2-5	TRBD1	TRBV5-1	CASSLFGAGGEVETQYF	TGCGCCAGCAGCTTGTTTGGGGCAGGGGGCGAGGTAGAGACCCAGTACTTC
NA	TRBJ1-4	NA	TRBV11-2	CASSLDYGGRLPATNEKLFF	TGTGCCAGCAGCTTAGATTACGGGGGGCGACTTCCAGCAACTAATGAAAAACTGTTTTTT
NA	TRBJ1-2	NA	TRBV6-1	CASSEVTDNGYTF	TGTGCCAGCAGTGAAGTTACAGATAATGGCTACACCTTC
NA	TRBJ2-1	TRBD2	TRBV6-5	CASSRGLPRYNEQFF	TGTGCCAGCAGTCGGGGACTACCACGTTACAATGAGCAGTTCTTC
NA	TRBJ1-6	TRBD1	TRBV19	CASTKGAAYNSPLHF	TGTGCCAGCACGAAGGGGGCTGCCTATAATTCACCCCTCCACTTT
NA	TRBJ2-1	NA	TRBV9	CASSTSGTIPHEQFF	TGTGCCAGCAGCACCTCCGGGACAATCCCCCATGAGCAGTTCTTC
NA	TRBJ1-5	NA	TRBV7-8	CASSHDRGQPQHF	TGTGCCAGCAGCCACGATAGGGGGCAGCCCCAGCATTTT
NA	TRBJ1-4	NA	TRBV4-1	CASSPRGGRVLGEKLFF	TGCGCCAGCAGCCCTCGGGGCGGGAGGGTTCTCGGGGAAAAACTGTTTTTT
NA	TRBJ1-2	NA	TRBV18	CASSPEEGRDYTF	TGTGCCAGCTCACCAGAGGAGGGTAGAGACTACACCTTC